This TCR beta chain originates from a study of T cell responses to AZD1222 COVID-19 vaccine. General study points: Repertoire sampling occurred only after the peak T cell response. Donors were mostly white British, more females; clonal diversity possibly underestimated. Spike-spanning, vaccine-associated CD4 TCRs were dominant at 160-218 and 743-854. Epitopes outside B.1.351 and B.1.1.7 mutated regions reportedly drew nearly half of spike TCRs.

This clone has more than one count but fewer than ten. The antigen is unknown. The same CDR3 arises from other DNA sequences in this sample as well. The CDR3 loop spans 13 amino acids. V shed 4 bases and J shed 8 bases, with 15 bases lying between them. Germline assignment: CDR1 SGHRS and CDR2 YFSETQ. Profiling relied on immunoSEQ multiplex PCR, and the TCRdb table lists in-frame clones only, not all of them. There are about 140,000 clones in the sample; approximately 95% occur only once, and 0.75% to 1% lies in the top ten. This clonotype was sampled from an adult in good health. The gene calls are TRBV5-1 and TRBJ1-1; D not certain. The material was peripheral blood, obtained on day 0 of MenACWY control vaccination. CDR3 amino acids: CASSLSREREAFF. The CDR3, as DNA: TGCGCCAGCAGCCTATCCCGAGAAAGGGAAGCTTTCTTT.